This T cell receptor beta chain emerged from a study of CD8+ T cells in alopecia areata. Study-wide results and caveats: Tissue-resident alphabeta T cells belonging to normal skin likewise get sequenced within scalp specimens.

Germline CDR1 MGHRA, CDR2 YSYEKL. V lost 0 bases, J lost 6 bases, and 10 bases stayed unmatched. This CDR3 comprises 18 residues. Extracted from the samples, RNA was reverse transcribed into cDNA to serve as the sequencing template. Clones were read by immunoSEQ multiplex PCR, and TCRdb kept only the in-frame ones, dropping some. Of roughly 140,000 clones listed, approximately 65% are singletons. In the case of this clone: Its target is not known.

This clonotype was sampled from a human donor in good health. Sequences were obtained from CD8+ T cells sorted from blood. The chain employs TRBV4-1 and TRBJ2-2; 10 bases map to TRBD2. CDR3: CASSQEARAGGLAGELFF. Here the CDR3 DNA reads TGCGCCAGCAGCCAAGAAGCGCGAGCGGGAGGGCTCGCCGGGGAGCTGTTTTTT.